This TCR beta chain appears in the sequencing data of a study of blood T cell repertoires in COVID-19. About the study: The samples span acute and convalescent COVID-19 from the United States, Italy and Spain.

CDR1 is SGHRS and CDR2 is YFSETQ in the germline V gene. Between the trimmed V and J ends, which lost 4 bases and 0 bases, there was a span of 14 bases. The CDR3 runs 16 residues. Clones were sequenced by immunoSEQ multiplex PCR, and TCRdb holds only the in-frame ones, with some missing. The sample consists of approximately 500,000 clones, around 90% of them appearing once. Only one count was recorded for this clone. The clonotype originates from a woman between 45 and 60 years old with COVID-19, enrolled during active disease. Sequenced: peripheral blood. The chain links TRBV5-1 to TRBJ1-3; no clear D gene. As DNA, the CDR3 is TGCGCCAGCAGCCAGGCATACCGGGGCTCTGGAAACACCATATATTTT. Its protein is CASSQAYRGSGNTIYF. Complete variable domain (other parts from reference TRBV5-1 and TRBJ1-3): KAGVTQTPRYLIKTRGQQVTLSCSPISGHRSVSWYQQTPGQGLQFLFEYFSETQRNKGNFPGRFSGRQFSNSRSEMNVSTLELGDSALYLCASSQAYRGSGNTIYFGEGSWLTVV.